The 8 T cell receptor beta chains presented below share a single source sample, sequenced in a study of patients and donors after allogeneic stem cell transplantation. TCRdb reprocessed the RT-PCR reads with MiXCR, giving one entry per CDR3 protein. The table shows approximately 200,000 distinct CDR3 sequences, with 38% occurring only once. The sample consisted of blood, either unsorted or a sorted T cell fraction (not recorded which). The receptors were gathered from a human donor who was either an allogeneic HSCT recipient or a stem cell or donor lymphocyte infusion donor (not recorded which). It is not recorded whose cells these are; they may come from a transplant donor.

This clonotype has just a few counts. The chain employs TRBV5-6 and TRBJ1-2; 7 nucleotides match TRBD1. Germline assignment: CDR1 SGHDT and CDR2 YYEEEE. The junction had 6 bases not matched to a gene; V was cut back by 0 bases and J by 4 bases. This CDR3 comprises 15 residues. DNA for the CDR3: TGTGCCAGCAGCTTGGTAAGGGGGCGCATCTATGGCTACACCTTC. Its protein is CASSLVRGRIYGYTF.

This sequence joins TRBV7-6 and TRBJ2-3, with D maybe TRBD1 (6 bases). This CDR3 comprises 16 residues. Germline CDR1 is SGHVS and CDR2 is FNYEAQ. V lost 2 bases and J 0 bases, leaving 12 bases between the germline ends. The CDR3 DNA is TGTGCCAGCAGCTTATTTGTGGGGGCCAGCACAGATACGCAGTATTTT. Its protein is CASSLFVGASTDTQYF.

This clonotype occurred a few times. This chain joins TRBV7-9 and TRBJ1-3, with D unclear. The CDR3 has 18 residues. CDR1 and CDR2 (germline): SEHNR, FQNEAQ (reference sequence). Deletions cut 1 base from V and 0 bases from J, with 16 bases between. The DNA for the CDR3 is TGTGCCAGCAGCTTAGTGAGGGCTCTCGGAGGCTCTGGAAACACCATATATTTT. Protein: CASSLVRALGGSGNTIYF.

This clonotype was seen just once. The J gene is TRBJ2-5, the V gene TRBV7-8, with D hard to call. Germline loops: CDR1 SGHVS, CDR2 FQNEAQ. Trimming stripped 8 bases from V and 5 bases from J, with 12 bases between. The length of the CDR3 is 12 residues. For the CDR3, the DNA is TGTGCCAGCCGTCAAGTTGGGGAGACCCAGTACTTC. Translating gives CASRQVGETQYF. The whole variable domain, remainder taken from reference TRBV7-8 and TRBJ2-5, is GAGVSQSPRYKVAKRGQDVALRCDPISGHVSLFWYQQALGQGPEFLTYFQNEAQLDKSGLPSDRFFAERPEGSVSTLKIQRTQQEDSAVYLCASRQVGETQYFGPGTRLLVL.

V gene TRBV6-2 or TRBV6-3 combines with J gene TRBJ2-2, with D unresolved. The CDR3 contains 11 residues. Trimming removed 6 bases from V and 5 bases from J, with 4 bases in between. Germline V gene lookup returns CDR1 MNHEY and CDR2 SVGEGT. The CDR3 DNA reads as TGTGCCAGCAGCCCTACCGGGGAGCTGTTTTTT. The encoded protein is CASSPTGELFF.

This chain joins TRBV5-1 and TRBJ1-4; the match to TRBD1 covers 7 bases. Trimming cost V 0 bases and J 4 bases; bases outside gene matches: 3. The CDR3 is 15 residues long. Germline V gene data show CDR1 as SGHRS and CDR2 as YFSETQ. The CDR3 reads CASSLAAGGNEKLFF. The CDR3 nucleotides are TGCGCCAGCAGCTTGGCCGCAGGGGGTAATGAAAAACTGTTTTTT.

The rearrangement links TRBV29-1 to TRBJ2-2; TRBD1 is a possible D gene (6 bases). CDR1 is SQVTM, CDR2 ANQGSEA, per germline. V was shortened by 2 bases and J by 6 bases, with 7 bases between the two germline ends. The CDR3 contains 12 residues. CDR3 amino acids: CSVEWGPGELFF. The CDR3 coding sequence is TGCAGCGTTGAATGGGGGCCCGGGGAGCTGTTTTTT.

This clonotype was detected only a few times. CDR3: CSAPNRDIVSAFF. CDR3 DNA sequence: TGCAGTGCTCCGAACCGGGACATAGTTTCTGCTTTCTTT. The chain has TRBV20-1 and TRBJ1-1; D might be TRBD1 (6 bases). The CDR3 sequence is 13 residues long. Trimming stripped 5 bases from V and 11 bases from J, with 21 bases between. Germline V lookup: CDR1 DFQATT, CDR2 SNEGSKA (reference sequence).